This TCR beta chain was retrieved from a study of identical twins. In this sample, this clonotype turned up many times. The antigen is undetermined. Looked up from germline, CDR1 is DFQATT and CDR2 is SNEGSKA (reference sequence). The CDR3 sequence is 17 residues long. V was clipped by 0 bases and J by 8 bases; unmatched bases: 11. TCRdb called the 5' RACE reads again in MiXCR, with one record for every CDR3 protein. The sample lists a few hundred thousand distinct CDR3 sequences, roughly 8.6% occurring once. Findings and limits, study-wide: Excess sharing by twins proved weaker in beta out-of-frame sequences. These conclusions were based on statistical analysis (cross-sectional, not following the same donors). Out-of-frame TCR alpha sharing in monozygotic twins exceeded recombination model predictions.

The same data also went into a second study, on yellow fever vaccine responses in identical twins.

The sample taken for sequencing was memory (CD45RO+) T cells sorted from blood. V and J are TRBV20-1 and TRBJ2-1, with 12 bases that match TRBD2. The source is a woman between 18 and 30 years old in good health. The CDR3: CSARDPSLAGGLHEQFF. The CDR3 region has the DNA TGCAGTGCTAGAGATCCCTCTCTAGCGGGAGGGCTTCATGAGCAGTTCTTC.